Sequencing of this T cell receptor (beta chain) was carried out in a study of cytomegalovirus exposure and HLA in healthy donors. General observations from the study: Rare sequences made up most TCRs, while some public TCRs were found in many donors. Specificity for CMV antigens was confirmed in vitro for three of the CMV-associated chains. Around 160 TCR beta chains were listed as cytomegalovirus-associated. Cytomegalovirus status was reportedly diagnosed by the classifier with high sensitivity and specificity.

Sequencing was performed with immunoSEQ multiplex PCR; in TCRdb, only in-frame clones are kept and a portion is missing. The sample has 150,000 or so clones, around 85% seen once. V gave up 4 bases and J gave up 1 base, with 10 bases separating them. CDR1 and CDR2 (germline): LNHDA, SQIVND (reference sequence). This CDR3 has 14 amino acids. Points on this clone: Its antigen remains unidentified.

This TCR derives from a young man in good health and CMV-seropositive. The sequenced sample consisted of PBMCs. The V and J genes are TRBV19 and TRBJ1-1, with D possibly TRBD1 on 5 matching bases. The CDR3 loop is CASSTRAWNTEAFF. CDR3 bases: TGTGCCAGTAGTACCAGGGCCTGGAACACTGAAGCTTTCTTT.